This T cell receptor (beta chain) derives from a study of blood T cell repertoires in COVID-19. Germline CDR1 reads SGHNT; CDR2 reads YYREEE (reference sequence). There are 19 residues in the CDR3. Trimming removed 4 bases from V and 2 bases from J, with 26 bases in between. Repertoires were generated with immunoSEQ multiplex PCR, while TCRdb's copy carries only in-frame clones and drops some. The data hold around 300,000 clones, with around 89% observed a single time. The sample holds a few counts of this clone. The source is a woman aged 40 to 50 with acute or convalescent COVID-19. The sequenced material came from peripheral blood. The chain couples TRBV5-4 to TRBJ2-3; possibly TRBD1 for D (5 bases). DNA of the CDR3: TGTGCCAGCAGCCCTAGGGGTCTTTCGGTGTCTAGGCCCACAGATACGCAGTATTTT. Encoded protein: CASSPRGLSVSRPTDTQYF.